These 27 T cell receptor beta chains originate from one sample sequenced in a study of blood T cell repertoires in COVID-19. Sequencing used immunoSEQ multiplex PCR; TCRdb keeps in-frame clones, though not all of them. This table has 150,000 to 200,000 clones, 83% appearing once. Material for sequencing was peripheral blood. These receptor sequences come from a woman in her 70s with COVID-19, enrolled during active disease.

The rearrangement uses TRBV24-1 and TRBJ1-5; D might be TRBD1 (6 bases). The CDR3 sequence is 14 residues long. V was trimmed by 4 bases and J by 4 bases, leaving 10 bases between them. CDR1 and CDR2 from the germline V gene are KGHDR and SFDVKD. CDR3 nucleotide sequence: TGTGCCACCAGTGACGGACAGCTTAATCAGCCCCAGCATTTT. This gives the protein CATSDGQLNQPQHF.

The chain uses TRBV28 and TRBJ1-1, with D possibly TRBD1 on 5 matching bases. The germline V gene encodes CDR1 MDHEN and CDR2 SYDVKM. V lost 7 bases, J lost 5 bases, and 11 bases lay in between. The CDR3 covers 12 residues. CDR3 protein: CASNWGGTEAFF. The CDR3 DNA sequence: TGTGCCAGCAATTGGGGGGGAACTGAAGCTTTCTTT.

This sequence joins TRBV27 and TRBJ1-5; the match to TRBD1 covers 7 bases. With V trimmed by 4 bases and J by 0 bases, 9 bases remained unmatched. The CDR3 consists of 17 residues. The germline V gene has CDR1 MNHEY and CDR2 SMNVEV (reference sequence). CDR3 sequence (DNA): TGTGCCAGCAGTTCATCGGACAGGAGATATAGCAATCAGCCCCAGCATTTT. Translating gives CASSSSDRRYSNQPQHF.

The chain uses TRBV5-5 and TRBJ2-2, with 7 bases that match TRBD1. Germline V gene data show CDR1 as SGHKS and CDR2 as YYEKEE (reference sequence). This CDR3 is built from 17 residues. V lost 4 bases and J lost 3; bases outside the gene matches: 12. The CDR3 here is CASSVYGAGGDTGELFF. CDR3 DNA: TGTGCCAGCAGCGTGTACGGGGCAGGGGGTGACACCGGGGAGCTGTTTTTT.

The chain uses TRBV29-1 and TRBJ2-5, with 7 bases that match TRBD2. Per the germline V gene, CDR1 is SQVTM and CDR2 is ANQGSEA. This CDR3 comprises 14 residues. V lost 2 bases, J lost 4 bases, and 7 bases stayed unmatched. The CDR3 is CSVERLAELETQYF. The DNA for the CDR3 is TGCAGCGTTGAACGGCTAGCGGAATTAGAGACCCAGTACTTC. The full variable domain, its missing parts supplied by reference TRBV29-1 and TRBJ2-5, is SAVISQKPSRDICQRGTSLTIQCQVDSQVTMMFWYRQQPGQSLTLIATANQGSEATYESGFVIDKFPISRPNLTFSTLTVSNMSPEDSSIYLCSVERLAELETQYFGPGTRLLVL.

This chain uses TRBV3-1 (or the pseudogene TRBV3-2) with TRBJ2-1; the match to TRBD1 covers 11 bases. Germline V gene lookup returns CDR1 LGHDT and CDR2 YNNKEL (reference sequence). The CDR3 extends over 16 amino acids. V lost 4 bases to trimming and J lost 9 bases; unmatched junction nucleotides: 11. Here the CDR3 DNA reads TGTGCCAGCAGCCTCTGGACCCGGACAGGGGGCAGTGAGCAGTTCTTC. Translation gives CASSLWTRTGGSEQFF.

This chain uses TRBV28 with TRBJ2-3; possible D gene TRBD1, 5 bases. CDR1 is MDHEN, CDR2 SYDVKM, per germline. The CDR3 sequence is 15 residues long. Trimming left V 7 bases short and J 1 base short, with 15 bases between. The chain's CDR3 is CASIDMGPGTDTQYF. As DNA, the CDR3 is TGTGCCAGCATAGACATGGGGCCTGGCACAGATACGCAGTATTTT.

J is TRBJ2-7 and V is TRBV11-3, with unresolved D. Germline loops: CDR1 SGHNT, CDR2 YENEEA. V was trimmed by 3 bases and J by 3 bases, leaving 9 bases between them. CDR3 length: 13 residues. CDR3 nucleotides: TGTGCCAGCAGCTTTACAGAGTACTACGAGCAGTACTTC. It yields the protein CASSFTEYYEQYF.

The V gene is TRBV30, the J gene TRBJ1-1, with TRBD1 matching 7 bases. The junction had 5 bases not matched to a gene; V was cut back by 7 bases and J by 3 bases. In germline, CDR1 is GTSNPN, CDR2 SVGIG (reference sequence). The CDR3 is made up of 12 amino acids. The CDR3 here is CALQGQHTEAFF. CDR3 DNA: TGTGCCTTACAGGGGCAGCACACTGAAGCTTTCTTT.

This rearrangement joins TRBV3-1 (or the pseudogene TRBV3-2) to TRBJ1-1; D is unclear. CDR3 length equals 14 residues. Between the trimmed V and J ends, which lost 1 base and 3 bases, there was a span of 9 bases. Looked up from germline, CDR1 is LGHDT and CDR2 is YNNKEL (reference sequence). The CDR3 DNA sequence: TGTGCCAGCAGCCAAGGGTATAGAGACACTGAAGCTTTCTTT. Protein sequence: CASSQGYRDTEAFF.

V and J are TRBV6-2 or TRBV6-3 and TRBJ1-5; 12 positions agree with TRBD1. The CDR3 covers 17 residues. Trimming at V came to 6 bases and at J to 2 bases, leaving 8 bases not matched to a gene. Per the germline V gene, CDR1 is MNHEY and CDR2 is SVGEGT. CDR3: CASSPPGQGAGNQPQHF. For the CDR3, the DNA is TGTGCCAGCAGCCCACCGGGACAGGGGGCAGGCAATCAGCCCCAGCATTTT.

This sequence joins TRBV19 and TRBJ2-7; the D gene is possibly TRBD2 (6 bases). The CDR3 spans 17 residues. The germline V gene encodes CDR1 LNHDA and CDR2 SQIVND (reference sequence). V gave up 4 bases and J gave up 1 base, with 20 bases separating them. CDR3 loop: CASSTGWGRGTSYEQYF. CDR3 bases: TGTGCCAGTAGTACAGGATGGGGGAGAGGGACTTCCTACGAGCAGTACTTC.

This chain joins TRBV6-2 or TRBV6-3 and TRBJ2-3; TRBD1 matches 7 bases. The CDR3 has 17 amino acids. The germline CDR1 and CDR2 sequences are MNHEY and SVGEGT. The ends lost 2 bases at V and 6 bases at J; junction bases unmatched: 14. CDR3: CASSYLSRDRTQDTQYF. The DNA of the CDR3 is TGTGCCAGCAGTTACCTGTCGAGGGACAGAACTCAGGATACGCAGTATTTT.

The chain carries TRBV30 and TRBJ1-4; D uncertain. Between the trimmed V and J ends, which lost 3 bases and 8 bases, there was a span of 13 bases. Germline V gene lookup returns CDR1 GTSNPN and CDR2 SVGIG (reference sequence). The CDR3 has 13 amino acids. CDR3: CAWSLEDWEKLFF. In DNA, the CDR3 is TGTGCCTGGAGCCTAGAGGATTGGGAAAAACTGTTTTTT.

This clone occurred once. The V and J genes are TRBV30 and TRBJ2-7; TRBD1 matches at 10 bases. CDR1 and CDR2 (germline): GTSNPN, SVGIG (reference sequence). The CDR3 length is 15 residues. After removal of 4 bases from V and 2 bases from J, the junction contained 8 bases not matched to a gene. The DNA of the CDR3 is TGTGCCTGGACCGTTACCGGGACAGGGGCCTACGAGCAGTACTTC. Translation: CAWTVTGTGAYEQYF. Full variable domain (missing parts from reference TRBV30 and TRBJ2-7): SQTIHQWPATLVQPVGSPLSLECTVEGTSNPNLYWYRQAAGRGLQLLFYSVGIGQISSEVPQNLSASRPQDRQFILSSKKLLLSDSGFYLCAWTVTGTGAYEQYFGPGTRLTVT.

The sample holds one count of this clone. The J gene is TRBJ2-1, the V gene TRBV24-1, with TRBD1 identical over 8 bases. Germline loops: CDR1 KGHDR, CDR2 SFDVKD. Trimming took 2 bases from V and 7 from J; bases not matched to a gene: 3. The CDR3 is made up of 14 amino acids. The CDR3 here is CATSDYNRGNEQFF. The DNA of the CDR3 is TGTGCCACCAGTGATTATAACAGGGGGAATGAGCAGTTCTTC.

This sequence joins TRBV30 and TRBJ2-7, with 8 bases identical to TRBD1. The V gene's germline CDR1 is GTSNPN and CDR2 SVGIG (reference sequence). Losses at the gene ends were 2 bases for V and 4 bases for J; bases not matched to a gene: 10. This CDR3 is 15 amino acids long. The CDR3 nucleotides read TGTGCCTGGAGTATCGGACAGGGAACCGGTTACGAGCAGTACTTC. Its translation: CAWSIGQGTGYEQYF.

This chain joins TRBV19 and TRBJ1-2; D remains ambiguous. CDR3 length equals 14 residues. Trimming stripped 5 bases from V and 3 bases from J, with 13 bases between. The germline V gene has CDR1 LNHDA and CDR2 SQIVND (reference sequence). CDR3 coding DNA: TGTGCCAGTAGTGTCCTCGGGAGGGACTATGGCTACACCTTC. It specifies CASSVLGRDYGYTF.

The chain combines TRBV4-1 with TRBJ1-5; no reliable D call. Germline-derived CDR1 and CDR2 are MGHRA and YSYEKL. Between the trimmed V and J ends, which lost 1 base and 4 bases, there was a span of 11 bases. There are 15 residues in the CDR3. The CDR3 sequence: CASSQAIARNQPQHF. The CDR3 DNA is TGCGCCAGCAGCCAAGCTATAGCTAGGAATCAGCCCCAGCATTTT.

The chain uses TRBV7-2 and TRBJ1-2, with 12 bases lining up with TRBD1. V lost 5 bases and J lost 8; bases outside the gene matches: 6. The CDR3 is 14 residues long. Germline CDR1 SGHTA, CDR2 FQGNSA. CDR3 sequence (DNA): TGTGCCAGCAGCGGGGACAGGGGGCCCCGAGGCTACACCTTC. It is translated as CASSGDRGPRGYTF. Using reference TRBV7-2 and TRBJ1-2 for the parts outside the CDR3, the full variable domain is GAGVSQSPSNKVTEKGKDVELRCDPISGHTALYWYRQSLGQGLEFLIYFQGNSAPDKSGLPSDRFSAERTGGSVSTLTIQRTQQEDSAVYLCASSGDRGPRGYTFGSGTRLTVV.

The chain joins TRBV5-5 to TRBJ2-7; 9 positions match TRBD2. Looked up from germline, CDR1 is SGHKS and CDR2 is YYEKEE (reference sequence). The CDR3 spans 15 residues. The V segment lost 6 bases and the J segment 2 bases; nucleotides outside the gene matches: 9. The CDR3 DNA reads TGTGCCAGCACCCCCCAGGCGGGAGGGACCTACGAGCAGTACTTC. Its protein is CASTPQAGGTYEQYF.

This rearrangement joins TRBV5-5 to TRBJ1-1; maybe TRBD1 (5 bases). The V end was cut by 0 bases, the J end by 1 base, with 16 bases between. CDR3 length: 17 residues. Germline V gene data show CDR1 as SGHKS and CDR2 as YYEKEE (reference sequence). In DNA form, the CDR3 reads TGTGCCAGCAGCTTGGAGATTCAACAGGCTTCGAACACTGAAGCTTTCTTT. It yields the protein CASSLEIQQASNTEAFF.

The CDR3 region is CASSLSTGKIYEQYF. CDR3 DNA: TGCGCCAGCAGCTTGTCGACAGGGAAGATTTACGAGCAGTACTTC. The chain recombines TRBV5-1 with TRBJ2-7; TRBD1 matches at 7 bases. With 1 base clipped from V and 4 bases from J, the junction kept 8 bases outside the gene matches. The CDR3 covers 15 residues. Per germline, CDR1 SGHRS and CDR2 YFSETQ.

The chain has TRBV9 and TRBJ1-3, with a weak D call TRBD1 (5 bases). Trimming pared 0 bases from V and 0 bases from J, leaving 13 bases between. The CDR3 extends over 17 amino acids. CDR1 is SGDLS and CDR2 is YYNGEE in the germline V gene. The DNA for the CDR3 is TGTGCCAGCAGCGTAGAGGCGGGACTCCGCTCTGGAAACACCATATATTTT. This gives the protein CASSVEAGLRSGNTIYF.

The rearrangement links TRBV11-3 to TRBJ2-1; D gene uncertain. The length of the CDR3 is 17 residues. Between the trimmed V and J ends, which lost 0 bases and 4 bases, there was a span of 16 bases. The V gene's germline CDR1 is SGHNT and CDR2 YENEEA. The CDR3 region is CASSLDSLSGTYNEQFF. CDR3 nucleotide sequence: TGTGCCAGCAGCTTAGATTCATTATCGGGTACTTACAATGAGCAGTTCTTC.

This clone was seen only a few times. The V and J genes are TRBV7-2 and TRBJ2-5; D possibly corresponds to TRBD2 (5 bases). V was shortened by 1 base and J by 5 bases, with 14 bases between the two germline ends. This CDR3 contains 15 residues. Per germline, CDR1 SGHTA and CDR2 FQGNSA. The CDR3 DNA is TGTGCCAGCAGCTTAGTCGGCGGGTCGTGGGAGACCCAGTACTTC. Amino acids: CASSLVGGSWETQYF.

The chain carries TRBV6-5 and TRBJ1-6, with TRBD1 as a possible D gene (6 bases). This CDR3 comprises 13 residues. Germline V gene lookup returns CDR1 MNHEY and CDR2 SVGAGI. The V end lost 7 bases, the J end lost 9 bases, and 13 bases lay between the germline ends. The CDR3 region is CASMDQGISPLHF. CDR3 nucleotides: TGTGCCAGCATGGACCAGGGGATTTCACCCCTCCACTTT.